This is a list of T cell receptor beta chains from one sample in a study of blood T cells in healthy people across ages. Via MiXCR, TCRdb re-called the 5' RACE reads, giving one row per CDR3 protein. The sample holds around 780,000 distinct CDR3 sequences, 20% to 30% seen once. These data were also filed under a second study, of T cells of mothers and their children.

The sequenced sample was blood. The receptors here all came from a boy between 10 and 17 years old in good health. The CDR3 runs from the conserved cysteine through the conserved F or W. D genes are given only for firm matches. Not all rows give a size; the values are once, few, many and, for expanded clones, a class.

CASSQIRESGANVLTF	TGCGCCAGCAGCCAAATAAGGGAGTCTGGGGCCAACGTCCTGACTTTC	.	TRBV4-1	TRBJ2-6	few
CASSHWVRGFGNQPQHF	TGTGCCAGCAGCCACTGGGTCAGGGGATTTGGCAATCAGCCCCAGCATTTT	.	TRBV7-8	TRBJ1-5	once
CASSYSGVGEYNEQFF	TGTGCCAGCAGTTACTCAGGGGTGGGGGAGTACAATGAGCAGTTCTTC	.	TRBV6-6	TRBJ2-1	.
CASSLIQGDDEQFF	TGTGCCAGCAGCTTAATACAGGGGGACGATGAGCAGTTCTTC	TRBD1	TRBV7-3	TRBJ2-1	many
CASSQELAVMYNEQFF	TGTGCCAGCAGCCAAGAACTAGCGGTGATGTACAATGAGCAGTTCTTC	TRBD2	TRBV4-2	TRBJ2-1	.
CASSYTRGTGELFF	TGTGCCAGCAGTTACACGAGGGGTACCGGGGAGCTGTTTTTT	.	TRBV6-5	TRBJ2-2	.
CATSRVAGGYMSSYNEQFF	TGTGCCACCAGCAGAGTGGCAGGGGGCTACATGAGCTCCTACAATGAGCAGTTCTTC	TRBD1	TRBV15	TRBJ2-1	.
CASSGTSGRREQFF	TGCGCCAGCTCGGGGACTAGCGGGAGGAGGGAGCAGTTCTTC	TRBD2	TRBV4-3	TRBJ2-1	.
CASSLGEGLGFLPGRPQHF	TGTGCCAGCAGTTTAGGGGAGGGGTTAGGCTTTCTGCCTGGGCGGCCCCAGCATTTT	.	TRBV12-3/TRBV12-4	TRBJ1-5	.
CASSSRETGELFF	TGTGCCAGCAGTTCCCGGGAGACCGGGGAGCTGTTTTTT	.	TRBV12-3/TRBV12-4	TRBJ2-2	.
CASSLTLAMRGHEQFF	TGTGCCAGCAGCTTAACACTCGCGATGCGGGGGCATGAGCAGTTCTTC	.	TRBV11-2	TRBJ2-1	once
CSAPLAGVADTQYF	TGCAGTGCCCCTCTAGCGGGGGTTGCAGATACGCAGTATTTT	TRBD2	TRBV20-1	TRBJ2-3	few
CASSYGTGTGELFF	TGTGCCAGCAGTTACGGGACAGGGACCGGGGAGCTGTTTTTT	TRBD1	TRBV6-5	TRBJ2-2	few
CASSLGPPDRGHEQYF	TGTGCCAGCAGCTTGGGGCCCCCGGACAGGGGACACGAGCAGTACTTC	TRBD1	TRBV11-2	TRBJ2-7	.
CASTTGTTPLHF	TGTGCCAGCACGACGGGGACGACACCCCTCCACTTT	.	TRBV6-1	TRBJ1-6	.
CAISEQEETQYF	TGTGCCATCAGTGAACAGGAAGAGACCCAGTACTTC	.	TRBV10-3	TRBJ2-5	.
CAIRTSGDYEQYF	TGTGCCATCCGGACTAGCGGGGACTACGAGCAGTACTTC	TRBD2	TRBV10-3	TRBJ2-7	.
CASSGSGGYEQYF	TGTGCCAGCAGCGGTAGCGGGGGATACGAGCAGTACTTC	TRBD2	TRBV3-1	TRBJ2-7	.
CASRSDLAKNIQYF	TGTGCCAGCAGATCGGACTTAGCCAAAAACATTCAGTACTTC	.	TRBV28	TRBJ2-4	.
CASRPGPNNEQFF	TGCGCCAGCAGGCCGGGACCGAACAATGAGCAGTTCTTC	.	TRBV5-1	TRBJ2-1	.
CASRGQGALETQYF	TGTGCCAGCCGAGGACAGGGGGCATTAGAGACCCAGTACTTC	.	TRBV21-1	TRBJ2-5	few
CASSLIFRGADGYTF	TGTGCCAGCAGCCTGATTTTCAGGGGAGCAGATGGCTACACCTTC	.	TRBV3-1	TRBJ1-2	few
CASSQDITGAEQYF	TGCGCCAGCAGCCAAGATATCACCGGGGCCGAGCAGTACTTC	.	TRBV4-1	TRBJ2-7	few
CASSLSGLEVDTQYF	TGTGCTAGCAGCCTATCGGGACTAGAGGTAGATACGCAGTATTTT	TRBD2	TRBV7-7	TRBJ2-3	few
CASHFQRSGYTF	TGTGCCAGCCATTTCCAGAGAAGTGGCTACACCTTC	.	TRBV28	TRBJ1-2	.
CSARYSGERETQYF	TGCAGTGCTAGATATAGCGGGGAAAGGGAGACCCAGTACTTC	TRBD2	TRBV20-1	TRBJ2-5	.
CASNYGRPSTDTQYF	TGTGCCAGCAATTACGGCAGACCCAGCACAGATACGCAGTATTTT	.	TRBV6-5	TRBJ2-3	few
CASSLGVYSNQPQHF	TGTGCCAGCAGTTTAGGGGTGTATAGCAATCAGCCCCAGCATTTT	.	TRBV12-3/TRBV12-4	TRBJ1-5	.
CASIDTYNSPLHF	TGTGCCAGCATAGACACCTATAATTCACCCCTCCACTTT	.	TRBV25-1	TRBJ1-6	.
CASSLRDANEKLFF	TGTGCCAGCAGCCTAAGGGACGCTAATGAAAAACTGTTTTTT	.	TRBV7-8	TRBJ1-4	few